This T cell receptor (beta chain) comes out of a study of OX40 agonist ivuxolimab in advanced cancers. General study results and limits: Partial responders at 0.1-3.0 mg/kg showed near-lowest clonal expansion.

Remarks on this clone: Its antigen is not identified.

Baseline, cycle 4 day 1, and cycle 7 day 1 were the blood sampling points. The V end was cut by 3 bases, the J end by 8 bases, with 19 bases between. This CDR3 spans 15 amino acids. CDR1 is MGHRA, CDR2 YSYEKL, per germline. Only in-frame clones appear in the TCRdb table, and some are missing; sequencing was by immunoSEQ multiplex PCR. The repertoire includes 67,000 or so clones, roughly 90% of them detected once, and more than 1% sits in the top ten. The source of this sequence is an adult with an advanced solid tumor such as melanoma, head and neck, liver or kidney cancer. This sequence joins TRBV4-1 and TRBJ1-2; a weak D match, TRBD1 (5 bases). Specimen: CD4+ or CD8+ T cells sorted from blood, collected in a trial of the OX40 agonist ivuxolimab. CDR3 in amino acids: CASSHSEGQGYGYTF. The CDR3 DNA reads as TGCGCCAGCAGCCATTCCGAGGGTCAGGGCTACGGCTACACCTTC.